Listed below are T cell receptor beta chains from one sample, sequenced in a study of cytomegalovirus exposure and HLA in healthy donors. Sequencing was performed with immunoSEQ multiplex PCR; in TCRdb, only in-frame clones are kept and a portion is missing. This table holds 75,000 to 95,000 clones. The sequenced sample consisted of PBMCs. The receptors derive from a woman aged 60-70 years in good health and CMV-seronegative. Each CDR3 is given with its conserved first and last residue. The D gene is left open where the match is weak.

j_gene: TRBJ1-5; v_gene: TRBV19; d_gene: TRBD1; CDR3nt: TGTGCCAGTAGGCGCCCGGGGACAGCCTATAATCAGCCCCAGCATTTT; CDR3aa: CASRRPGTAYNQPQHF
j_gene: TRBJ1-5; v_gene: TRBV19; d_gene: TRBD1; CDR3nt: TGTGCCAGTAGCAACAAACAGGGGGCAAGCAATCAGCCCCAGCATTTT; CDR3aa: CASSNKQGASNQPQHF
j_gene: TRBJ1-2; v_gene: TRBV4-2; d_gene: .; CDR3nt: TGTGCCAGCAGCTTAACAGGGACGGTTGATGGCGGCTACACCTTC; CDR3aa: CASSLTGTVDGGYTF
j_gene: TRBJ2-5; v_gene: TRBV6-5; d_gene: TRBD2; CDR3nt: TGTGCCAGCAGTCGAGGAAGGACTAGCGGGAGGGGCGAGTACTTC; CDR3aa: CASSRGRTSGRGEYF
j_gene: TRBJ2-7; v_gene: TRBV4-3; d_gene: TRBD2; CDR3nt: TGCGCCAGCAGCCAAGGCCTAGCGGGAGGTACCTACGAGCAGTACTTC; CDR3aa: CASSQGLAGGTYEQYF
j_gene: TRBJ2-1; v_gene: TRBV6-6; d_gene: TRBD2; CDR3nt: TGTGCCAGCACCTCGTTGGGACTAGCGGGAGCAGGTGAGCAGTTCTTC; CDR3aa: CASTSLGLAGAGEQFF
j_gene: TRBJ2-7; v_gene: TRBV6-8; d_gene: TRBD2; CDR3nt: TGTGCCAGCGGCCCCAAGCAGCGGGAGAACCCCGAGCAGTACTTC; CDR3aa: CASGPKQRENPEQYF
j_gene: TRBJ1-1; v_gene: TRBV29-1; d_gene: TRBD1; CDR3nt: TGCAGCATGAGGACAGGGGGCTCTTGGACTGAAGCTTTCTTT; CDR3aa: CSMRTGGSWTEAFF
j_gene: TRBJ1-2; v_gene: TRBV7-2; d_gene: TRBD1; CDR3nt: TGTGCCAGCAGCACGGGACAGGGATCGGTCGGCTACACCTTC; CDR3aa: CASSTGQGSVGYTF
j_gene: TRBJ2-4; v_gene: TRBV19; d_gene: TRBD1; CDR3nt: TGTGCCAGTAAATCCCTGGGACAGGGGGCGGAATGGGCCAAAAACATTCAGTACTTC; CDR3aa: CASKSLGQGAEWAKNIQYF
j_gene: TRBJ2-3; v_gene: TRBV5-1; d_gene: .; CDR3nt: TGCGCCAGCAGTTCGGGACAAGAGGTTGATACGCAGTATTTT; CDR3aa: CASSSGQEVDTQYF
j_gene: TRBJ1-2; v_gene: TRBV2; d_gene: .; CDR3nt: TGTGCCAGCAGTGAGGGGCTTGACTATGGCTACACCTTC; CDR3aa: CASSEGLDYGYTF
j_gene: TRBJ2-5; v_gene: TRBV7-9; d_gene: TRBD1; CDR3nt: TGTGCCAGCGGCTTAGCCAGGGGGCAAGAGACCCAGTACTTC; CDR3aa: CASGLARGQETQYF
j_gene: TRBJ1-4; v_gene: TRBV19; d_gene: .; CDR3nt: TGTGCCAGTAAGGGCGGGACCTATGAAAAACTGTTTTTT; CDR3aa: CASKGGTYEKLFF
j_gene: TRBJ2-5; v_gene: TRBV28; d_gene: TRBD1; CDR3nt: TGTGCCAGCAGTATCCACGGGACAGTAGAGACCCAGTACTTC; CDR3aa: CASSIHGTVETQYF
j_gene: TRBJ2-7; v_gene: TRBV7-2; d_gene: TRBD1; CDR3nt: TGTGCCAGCAGCCCGGGACAGGGTTGGTACGAGCAGTACTTC; CDR3aa: CASSPGQGWYEQYF
j_gene: TRBJ2-7; v_gene: TRBV11-1; d_gene: TRBD2; CDR3nt: TGTGCCAGCAGCACCGGGACTAGCGGGGGCGAGCAGTACTTC; CDR3aa: CASSTGTSGGEQYF
j_gene: TRBJ1-1; v_gene: TRBV5-8; d_gene: TRBD1; CDR3nt: TGTGCCAGCAGCTTGGTGGGGACAGTGAACACTGAAGCTTTCTTT; CDR3aa: CASSLVGTVNTEAFF
j_gene: TRBJ1-2; v_gene: TRBV7-6; d_gene: .; CDR3nt: TGTGCCAGCAGCTCTCCGATAACGGGGAACTATGGCTACACCTTC; CDR3aa: CASSSPITGNYGYTF
j_gene: TRBJ2-2; v_gene: TRBV18; d_gene: TRBD2; CDR3nt: TGTGCCAGCTCACCGGGACTACCAAACACCGGGGAGCTGTTTTTT; CDR3aa: CASSPGLPNTGELFF
j_gene: TRBJ2-5; v_gene: TRBV5-4; d_gene: TRBD1; CDR3nt: TGTGCCAGCAGCCCTTGGACAGGGAGGGAGACCCAGTACTTC; CDR3aa: CASSPWTGRETQYF
j_gene: TRBJ1-6; v_gene: TRBV11-2; d_gene: .; CDR3nt: TGTGCCAGCAGCTCCGCTCTGGGGCCAGGGAATTCACCCCTCCACTTT; CDR3aa: CASSSALGPGNSPLHF
j_gene: TRBJ2-6; v_gene: TRBV6-1; d_gene: .; CDR3nt: TGTGCCAGCAGTGCCGGGGTCTCTGGGGCCAACGTCCTGACTTTC; CDR3aa: CASSAGVSGANVLTF
j_gene: TRBJ1-2; v_gene: TRBV6-5; d_gene: .; CDR3nt: TGTGCCAGCAGTTCAGGGACATCTAGAGGCTACACCTTC; CDR3aa: CASSSGTSRGYTF
j_gene: TRBJ2-2; v_gene: TRBV27; d_gene: .; CDR3nt: TGTGCCGCGCGAGATCCTAACACCGGGGAGCTGTTTTTT; CDR3aa: CAARDPNTGELFF
j_gene: TRBJ2-5; v_gene: TRBV29-1; d_gene: TRBD1; CDR3nt: TGCAGCGTTGGGACAGGGCAAGAGACCCAGTACTTC; CDR3aa: CSVGTGQETQYF
j_gene: TRBJ2-1; v_gene: TRBV7-2; d_gene: .; CDR3nt: TGTGCCAGCAGCGTGGCATCTTTCAATGAGCAGTTCTTC; CDR3aa: CASSVASFNEQFF
j_gene: TRBJ1-3; v_gene: TRBV9; d_gene: .; CDR3nt: TGTGCCAGCCGTGGAAACACCATATATTTT; CDR3aa: CASRGNTIYF
j_gene: TRBJ2-7; v_gene: TRBV6-5; d_gene: TRBD2; CDR3nt: TGTGCCAGCAGTTACGCGGGAGGGCCTGTCGAGCAGTACTTC; CDR3aa: CASSYAGGPVEQYF
j_gene: TRBJ2-7; v_gene: TRBV30; d_gene: .; CDR3nt: TGTGCCTGGAGTGGAAGCGGCGGGTACGAGCAGTACTTC; CDR3aa: CAWSGSGGYEQYF
j_gene: TRBJ2-6; v_gene: TRBV28; d_gene: .; CDR3nt: TGTGCCAGCAGTTTAACAGGGTACCCTGGGGCCAACGTCCTGACTTTC; CDR3aa: CASSLTGYPGANVLTF
j_gene: TRBJ1-1; v_gene: TRBV19; d_gene: .; CDR3nt: TGTGCCAGTAGTGAGAGGAACACTGAAGCTTTCTTT; CDR3aa: CASSERNTEAFF
j_gene: TRBJ2-7; v_gene: TRBV13; d_gene: .; CDR3nt: TGTGCCAGCAGCTTCTCCAGGGGGGAGCGCGAGCAGTACTTC; CDR3aa: CASSFSRGEREQYF
j_gene: TRBJ2-7; v_gene: TRBV2; d_gene: .; CDR3nt: TGTGCCAGCAGTGTCCCCGCCACCGGGATTAGCTCCTACGAGCAGTACTTC; CDR3aa: CASSVPATGISSYEQYF
j_gene: TRBJ2-1; v_gene: TRBV5-4; d_gene: TRBD2; CDR3nt: TGTGCCAGCAGCTTCCCTCTAGCGGGAGAAAGCAATGAGCAGTTCTTC; CDR3aa: CASSFPLAGESNEQFF
j_gene: TRBJ2-2; v_gene: TRBV7-8; d_gene: .; CDR3nt: TGTGCCAGCAGCTTAAAATCCCCTTCGTCGCGTACGAACACCGGGGAGCTGTTTTTT; CDR3aa: CASSLKSPSSRTNTGELFF
j_gene: TRBJ2-5; v_gene: TRBV7-3; d_gene: TRBD1; CDR3nt: TGTGCCAGCAGCCAAACAATGACAGGGATAGAGACCCAGTACTTC; CDR3aa: CASSQTMTGIETQYF
j_gene: TRBJ1-1; v_gene: TRBV19; d_gene: .; CDR3nt: TGTGCCAGTAGTATAACAGGATTGAACACTGAAGCTTTCTTT; CDR3aa: CASSITGLNTEAFF
j_gene: TRBJ2-2; v_gene: TRBV28; d_gene: .; CDR3nt: TGTGCCAGCAGTTTTGACAGGATTATCTCCAACACCGGGGAGCTGTTTTTT; CDR3aa: CASSFDRIISNTGELFF
j_gene: TRBJ2-2; v_gene: TRBV25-1; d_gene: .; CDR3nt: TGTGCCAGCACCAGGGGTCTGACCGGGGAGCTGTTTTTT; CDR3aa: CASTRGLTGELFF
j_gene: TRBJ2-1; v_gene: TRBV4-2; d_gene: TRBD1; CDR3nt: TGTGCCAGCAGAGACCTGACAGGGACGAGATACAATGAGCAGTTCTTC; CDR3aa: CASRDLTGTRYNEQFF
j_gene: TRBJ2-5; v_gene: TRBV27; d_gene: TRBD2; CDR3nt: TGTGCCAGCAGTTTATCTTCGGGGACTAGCGGGAGATTCGAGACCCAGTACTTC; CDR3aa: CASSLSSGTSGRFETQYF
j_gene: TRBJ2-4; v_gene: TRBV6-1; d_gene: TRBD2; CDR3nt: TGTGCCAGCAGTGAAGTCAGCGGGGATGGGGGTGGCATTCAGTACTTC; CDR3aa: CASSEVSGDGGGIQYF
j_gene: TRBJ2-3; v_gene: TRBV28; d_gene: TRBD1; CDR3nt: TGTGCCAGCAGTTTCCCCCTCGCCTTGGCCGGGACAGGGGGCGCGGAAACAGATACGCAGTATTTT; CDR3aa: CASSFPLALAGTGGAETDTQYF
j_gene: TRBJ2-3; v_gene: TRBV5-4; d_gene: .; CDR3nt: TGTGCCAGCAGCCTGCCGGGTCTGGGGGGAGATACGCAGTATTTT; CDR3aa: CASSLPGLGGDTQYF